Below, one T cell receptor (beta chain) is given with its context. As yet, its antigen is unknown. This sample stems from a study of blood T cells in healthy people across ages. Study observations and caveats: With unsorted PBMCs, a conclusive comparison of naive versus antigen-experienced cells was not possible.

The length of the CDR3 is 13 residues. Trimming left V 11 bases short and J 0 bases short, with 13 bases between. Germline CDR1 is KGHSH and CDR2 is LQKENI. PCR was performed a second time for about 6 to 12 cycles using a sample-barcoded 5' primer and a J-beta primer mix. Each cDNA molecule, via a template-switch adaptor with 12 random nucleotides, was tagged. Using its own MiXCR run on the 5' RACE reads, TCRdb lists one record per CDR3 protein. The table has 1.5 million to 2 million distinct CDR3 sequences, roughly two fifths seen once. V and J are TRBV18 and TRBJ1-1; D gene unclear. The sample comprised blood. The TCR sequence derives from a human donor in good health. The CDR3 is CAGQDSMNTEAFF. In DNA form, the CDR3 reads TGTGCCGGGCAAGATTCCATGAACACTGAAGCTTTCTTT.